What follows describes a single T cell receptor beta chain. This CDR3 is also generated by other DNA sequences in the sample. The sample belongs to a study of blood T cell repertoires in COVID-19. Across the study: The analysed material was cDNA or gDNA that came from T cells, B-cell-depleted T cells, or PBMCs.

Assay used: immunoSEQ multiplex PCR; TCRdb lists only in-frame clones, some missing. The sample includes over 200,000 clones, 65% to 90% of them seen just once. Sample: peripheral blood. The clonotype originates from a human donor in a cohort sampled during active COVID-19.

The CDR3 region is CASSPGLAGIYEQYF. For the CDR3, the DNA is TGTGCCAGCAGCCCGGGACTAGCGGGAATATACGAGCAGTACTTC. The rearrangement joins TRBV28 to TRBJ2-7; 13 bases agree with TRBD2. Trimming at V came to 6 bases and at J to 4 bases, leaving 6 bases not matched to a gene. The length of the CDR3 is 15 residues. Germline V gives CDR1 MDHEN, CDR2 SYDVKM.